The source of this TCR beta chain is a study of CD8+ T cells in alopecia areata (dated by TCRdb to 2016 to 2018). Turning to the overall study: The treated patients, all with moderate-to-severe alopecia areata, were enrolled in an open-label pilot trial of oral tofacitinib given at 5 to 10 mg twice daily. Tofacitinib-treated patients had biopsies at baseline and at 4 and 24 weeks of treatment, with a later scalp biopsy in several patients. RNA was obtained with the PAXgene miRNA kit for fixed scalp, the miRNeasy kit for PBMCs, and the RNeasy kit for mouse skin. Scalp tissue and sorted CD4+ and CD8+ peripheral blood T cells from patchy and totalis/universalis alopecia areata patients and from healthy controls were covered by human TCRbeta sequencing. Scalp clonality was compared across normal scalp (n=4), patchy alopecia areata scalp (n=8), and alopecia totalis/universalis scalp (n=8). In both human patients and the C3H/HeJ mouse model, the study applied high-throughput TCRbeta sequencing to look at T cell clonal expansion in alopecia areata. Patients received tofacitinib for 6 to 18 months and were then followed off drug for 6 months to check for delayed response and recurrence. The SALT score, which quantifies the percentage of affected scalp surface area, was used to measure disease severity in treated patients. immunoSEQ multiplex PCR using 35 Vbeta forward primers and 13 Jbeta reverse primers was used to amplify TCRbeta CDR3 regions.

Receptor libraries were prepared by the immunoSEQ multiplex PCR assay. For TCR sequencing, RNA was extracted from every sample and reverse transcribed into cDNA to serve as template. SuperScript III was used to make first-strand cDNA, primed with a 2:1 mix of oligo-dT and random hexamers. Amplification bias was assessed with a synthetic immune receptor repertoire, and residual bias was removed computationally. Turning to the authors' computational methods: Raw reads were preprocessed to remove errors, and CDR3 was defined by IMGT conventions from the conserved cysteine to phenylalanine. To get clonality, Shannon entropy was normalized by log2 of the number of productive unique TCRs and the result was subtracted from 1. Whether each scalp clone was CD4 or CD8 was inferred by checking scalp TCRbeta sequences against the CD4 and CD8 repertoires from sorted blood. TCRdb took over this immuneACCESS table, retaining in-frame rearrangements with V and J assigned. Such tables are incomplete; in checked studies, under half of the missing clones stem from an unresolved V gene, and the remainder is unexplained. V, J and clone size reflect that table, while D and trimming were determined from the DNA. Present in this sample are roughly 110,000 clones, about 60% of which were seen just once. The leading ten clones occupy more than 9% of the sample.

Trimming at the junction amounts to 5 bases on V and 4 bases on J, and the germline ends lie 6 bases apart. The germline V gene provides CDR1 MGHDK and CDR2 SYGVNS. The CDR3 has 11 amino acids, counting the end cysteine and phenylalanine. Here the CDR3 DNA is all that survives: 33 bases in frame from base 1. The sample's time point, from its label and the paper: around 24 weeks on oral tofacitinib. The treatment or condition label for this specimen denotes: oral pan-JAK inhibitor, 5-10 mg twice daily. Lesional scalp punch biopsies and peripheral blood were obtained from alopecia areata patients. PBMCs were isolated by density centrifugation and stained for CD3, CD4 and CD8, after which CD4+ and CD8+ T cells were sorted on a FACSAria. As concerns this clone: The antigen it recognizes is unknown. No per-base quality is available; no much larger clone lies one base away.

What the work shows at the level of the full study, not this receptor alone: TCR sequences shared between patients were less clear than in mice, possibly partly because of HLA diversity in the patient population. Compared with normal scalp, lesional scalp had higher clonality and more expanded CD8+ clones, particularly in alopecia totalis/universalis, a pattern that suggests antigenic drive. Unlike mouse skin, where gammadelta T cells dominate, normal human skin contains resident alphabeta T cells that get sequenced too, which complicates analysis of the scalp TCR repertoire. Because the treated cohort was small and had only one nonresponder, larger studies are needed to examine links between baseline CD8+ expansion and response. Many expanded lesional clones were found to persist in scalp and blood during tofacitinib treatment, and relapse after treatment cessation may be partly explained by this persistence. Tofacitinib significantly decreased scalp clonality and the number of expanded CD8+ clones among the top 100 scalp clones.

The V gene is TRBV25-1 and the J gene is TRBJ2-7, with the identity of the D gene unclear. The source is a human donor with alopecia areata. The input for sequencing was CD8+ T cells sorted from blood, taken at week 24, from a patient treated with tofacitinib. The bases are TGTGCCAGCAGTTTGGGGTACGAGCAGTACTTC. Its translation reads: CASSLGYEQYF.